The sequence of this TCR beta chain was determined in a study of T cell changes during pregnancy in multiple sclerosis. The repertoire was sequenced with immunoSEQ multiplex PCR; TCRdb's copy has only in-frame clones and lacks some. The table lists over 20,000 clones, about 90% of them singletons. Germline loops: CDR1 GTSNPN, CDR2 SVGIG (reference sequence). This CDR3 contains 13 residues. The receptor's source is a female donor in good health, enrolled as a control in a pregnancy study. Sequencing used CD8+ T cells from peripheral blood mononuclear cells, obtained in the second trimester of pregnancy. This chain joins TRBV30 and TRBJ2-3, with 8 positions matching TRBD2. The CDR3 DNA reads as TGTGCTTCCCGGGAGGGCCTTACAGATACGCAGTATTTT. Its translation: CASREGLTDTQYF.